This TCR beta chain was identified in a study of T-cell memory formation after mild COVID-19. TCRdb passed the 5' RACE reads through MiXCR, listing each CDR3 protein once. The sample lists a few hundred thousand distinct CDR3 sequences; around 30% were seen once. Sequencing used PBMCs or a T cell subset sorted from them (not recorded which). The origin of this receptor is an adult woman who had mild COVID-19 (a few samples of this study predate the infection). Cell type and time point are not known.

This CDR3 reads CASSFLNRDGGELFF. CDR3 bases: TGTGCCAGCAGTTTTCTTAACAGGGACGGAGGGGAGCTGTTTTTT. The J gene is TRBJ2-2, the V gene TRBV2, with D possibly matching TRBD1 (6 bases). Germline CDR1 reads SNHLY; CDR2 reads FYNNEI. V lost 5 bases and J 8 bases, leaving 18 bases between the germline ends. The CDR3 has 15 amino acids.